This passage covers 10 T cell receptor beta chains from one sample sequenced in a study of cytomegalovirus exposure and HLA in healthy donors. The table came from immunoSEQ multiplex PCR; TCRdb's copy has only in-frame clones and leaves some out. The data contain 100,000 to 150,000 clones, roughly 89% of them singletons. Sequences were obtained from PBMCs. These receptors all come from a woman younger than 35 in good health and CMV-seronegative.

CDR3: CASSWEARAGSSSYNEQFF. The CDR3 region has the DNA TGTGCCAGCAGCTGGGAGGCCCGAGCGGGTTCAAGCTCCTACAATGAGCAGTTCTTC. The V call is TRBV27, the J call TRBJ2-1; D might be TRBD2 (6 bases). Germline loops: CDR1 MNHEY, CDR2 SMNVEV (reference sequence). Trimming took 6 bases from V and 0 from J, leaving 24 bases between them. The CDR3 is 19 residues long.

DNA of the CDR3: TGTGCCAGCAGCCGACTTACAGGGGGGACATCAGCCCTCCACTTT. As protein: CASSRLTGGTSALHF. J is TRBJ1-6 and V is TRBV11-2; 8 positions agree with TRBD1. CDR3 length: 15 amino acids. Unmatched junction bases numbered 14, after V lost 5 bases and J lost 14 bases. Germline V gene lookup returns CDR1 SGHAT and CDR2 FQNNGV.

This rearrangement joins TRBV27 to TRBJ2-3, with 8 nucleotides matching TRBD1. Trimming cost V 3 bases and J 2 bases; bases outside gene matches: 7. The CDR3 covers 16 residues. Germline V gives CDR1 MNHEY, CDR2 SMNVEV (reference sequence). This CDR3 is CASSFIRGLNTDTQYF. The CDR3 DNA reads TGTGCCAGCAGTTTCATCAGGGGGCTGAACACAGATACGCAGTATTTT.

The CDR3 region has the DNA TGTGCCAGTTTTGGGCCCAGCTCTGGAAACACCATATATTTT. Protein sequence: CASFGPSSGNTIYF. The chain links TRBV6-6 to TRBJ1-3, with D unclear. Germline-derived CDR1 and CDR2 are MNHNY and SVGAGI (reference sequence). V was pared by 9 bases and J by 0 bases, with 12 bases between. This CDR3 contains 14 residues.

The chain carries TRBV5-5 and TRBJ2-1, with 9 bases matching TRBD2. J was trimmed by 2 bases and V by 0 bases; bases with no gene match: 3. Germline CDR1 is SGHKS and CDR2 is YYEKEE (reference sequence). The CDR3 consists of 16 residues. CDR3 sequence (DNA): TGTGCCAGCAGCTTGGGATTAGCGGGGGCCTACAATGAGCAGTTCTTC. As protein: CASSLGLAGAYNEQFF.

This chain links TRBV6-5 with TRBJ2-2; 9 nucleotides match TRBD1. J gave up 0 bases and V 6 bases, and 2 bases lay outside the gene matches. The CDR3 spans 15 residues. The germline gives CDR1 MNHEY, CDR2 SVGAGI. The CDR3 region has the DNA TGTGCCAGCAGGGGACAGGGAGCGAACACCGGGGAGCTGTTTTTT. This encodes CASRGQGANTGELFF.

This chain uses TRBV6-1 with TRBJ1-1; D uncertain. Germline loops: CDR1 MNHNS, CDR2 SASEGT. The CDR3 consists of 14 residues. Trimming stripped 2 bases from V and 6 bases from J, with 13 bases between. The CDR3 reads CASSELGGGSEAFF. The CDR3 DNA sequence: TGTGCCAGCAGTGAACTGGGAGGAGGCTCTGAAGCTTTCTTT.

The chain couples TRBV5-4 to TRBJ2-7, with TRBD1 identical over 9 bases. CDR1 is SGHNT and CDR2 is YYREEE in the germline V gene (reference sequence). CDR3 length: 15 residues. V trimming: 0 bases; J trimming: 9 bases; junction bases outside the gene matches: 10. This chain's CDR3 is CASSLADRGSRGQYF. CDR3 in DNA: TGTGCCAGCAGCTTGGCGGACAGGGGAAGCAGAGGGCAGTACTTC. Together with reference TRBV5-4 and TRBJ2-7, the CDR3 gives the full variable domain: ETGVTQSPTHLIKTRGQQVTLRCSSQSGHNTVSWYQQALGQGPQFIFQYYREEENGRGNFPPRFSGLQFPNYSSELNVNALELDDSALYLCASSLADRGSRGQYFGPGTRLTVT.

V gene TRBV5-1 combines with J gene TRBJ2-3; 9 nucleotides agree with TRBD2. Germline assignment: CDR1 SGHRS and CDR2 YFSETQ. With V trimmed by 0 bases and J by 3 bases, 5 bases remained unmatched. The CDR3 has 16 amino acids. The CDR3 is CASSLAGAGGTDTQYF. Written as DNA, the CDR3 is TGCGCCAGCAGCTTGGCCGGAGCGGGGGGAACAGATACGCAGTATTTT.

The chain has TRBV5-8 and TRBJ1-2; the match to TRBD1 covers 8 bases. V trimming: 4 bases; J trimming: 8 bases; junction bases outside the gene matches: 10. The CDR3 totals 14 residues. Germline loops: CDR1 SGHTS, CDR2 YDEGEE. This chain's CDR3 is CASSPGQGVGGYTF. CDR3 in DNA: TGTGCCAGCAGCCCCGGACAGGGTGTGGGGGGCTACACCTTC. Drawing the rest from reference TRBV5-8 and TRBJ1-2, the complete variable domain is EAGVTQSPTHLIKTRGQQATLRCSPISGHTSVYWYQQALGLGLQFLLWYDEGEERNRGNFPPRFSGRQFPNYSSELNVNALELEDSALYLCASSPGQGVGGYTFGSGTRLTVV.